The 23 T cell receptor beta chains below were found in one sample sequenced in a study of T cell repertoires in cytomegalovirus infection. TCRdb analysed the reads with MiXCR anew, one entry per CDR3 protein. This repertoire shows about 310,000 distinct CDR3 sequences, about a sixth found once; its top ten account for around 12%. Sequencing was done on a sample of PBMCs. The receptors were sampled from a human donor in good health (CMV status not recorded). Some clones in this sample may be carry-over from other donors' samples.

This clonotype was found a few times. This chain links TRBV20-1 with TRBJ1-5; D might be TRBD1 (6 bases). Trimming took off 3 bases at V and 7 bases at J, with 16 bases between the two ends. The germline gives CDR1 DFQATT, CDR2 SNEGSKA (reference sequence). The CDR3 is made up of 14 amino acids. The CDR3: CSASDQGFGQPQHF. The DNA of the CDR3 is TGCAGTGCTAGTGACCAGGGGTTCGGACAGCCCCAGCATTTT.

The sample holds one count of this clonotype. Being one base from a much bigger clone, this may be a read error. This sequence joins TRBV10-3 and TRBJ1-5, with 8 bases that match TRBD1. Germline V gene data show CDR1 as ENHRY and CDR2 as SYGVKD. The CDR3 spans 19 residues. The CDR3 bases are TGTGCCATCAGTGAGAACATCGGACAGGGCAAAACTAGCAAGCAGCCCCAGCATTTT. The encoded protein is CAISENIGQGKTSKQPQHF.

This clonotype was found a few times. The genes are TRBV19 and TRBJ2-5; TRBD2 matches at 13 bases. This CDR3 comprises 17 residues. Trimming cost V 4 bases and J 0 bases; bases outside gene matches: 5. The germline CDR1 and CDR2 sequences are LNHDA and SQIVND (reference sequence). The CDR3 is CASSTRLAGGYQETQYF. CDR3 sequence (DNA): TGTGCCAGTAGTACAAGACTAGCGGGGGGCTACCAAGAGACCCAGTACTTC.

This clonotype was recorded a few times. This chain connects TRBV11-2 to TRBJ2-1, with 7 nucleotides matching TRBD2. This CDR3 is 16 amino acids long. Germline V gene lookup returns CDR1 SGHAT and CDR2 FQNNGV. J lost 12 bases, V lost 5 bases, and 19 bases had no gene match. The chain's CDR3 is CASSPSLGGGPQRQFF. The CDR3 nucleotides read TGTGCCAGCAGCCCTTCGCTGGGGGGGGGTCCCCAAAGGCAGTTCTTC. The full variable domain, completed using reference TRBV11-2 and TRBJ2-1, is EAGVAQSPRYKIIEKRQSVAFWCNPISGHATLYWYQQILGQGPKLLIQFQNNGVVDDSQLPKDRFSAERLKGVDSTLKIQPAKLEDSAVYLCASSPSLGGGPQRQFFGPGTRLTVL.

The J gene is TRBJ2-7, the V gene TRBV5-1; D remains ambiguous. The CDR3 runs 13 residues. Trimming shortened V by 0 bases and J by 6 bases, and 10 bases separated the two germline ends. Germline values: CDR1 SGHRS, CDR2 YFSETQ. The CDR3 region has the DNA TGCGCCAGCAGCTTGGACGGATGGGTCGAGCAGTACTTC. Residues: CASSLDGWVEQYF.

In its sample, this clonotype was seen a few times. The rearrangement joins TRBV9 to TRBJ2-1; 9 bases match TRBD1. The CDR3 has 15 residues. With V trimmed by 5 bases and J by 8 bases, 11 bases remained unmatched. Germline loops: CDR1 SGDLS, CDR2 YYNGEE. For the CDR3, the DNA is TGTGCCAGCAGTGCGTCCGGGACAGGGACATATGAGCAGTTCTTC. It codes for CASSASGTGTYEQFF.

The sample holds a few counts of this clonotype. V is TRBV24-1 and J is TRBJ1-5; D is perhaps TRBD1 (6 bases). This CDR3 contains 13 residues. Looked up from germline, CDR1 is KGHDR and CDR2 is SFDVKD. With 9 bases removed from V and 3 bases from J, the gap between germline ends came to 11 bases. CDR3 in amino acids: CATGTLDNQPQHF. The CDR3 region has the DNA TGTGCCACCGGGACATTGGACAATCAGCCCCAGCATTTT.

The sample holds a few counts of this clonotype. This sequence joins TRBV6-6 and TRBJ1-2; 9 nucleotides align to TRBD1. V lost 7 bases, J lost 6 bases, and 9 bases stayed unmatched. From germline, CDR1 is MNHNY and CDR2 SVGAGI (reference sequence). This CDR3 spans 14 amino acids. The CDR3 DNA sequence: TGTGCCAGCAATGAACAGGGGGCGCTTCATGGCTACACCTTC. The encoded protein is CASNEQGALHGYTF.

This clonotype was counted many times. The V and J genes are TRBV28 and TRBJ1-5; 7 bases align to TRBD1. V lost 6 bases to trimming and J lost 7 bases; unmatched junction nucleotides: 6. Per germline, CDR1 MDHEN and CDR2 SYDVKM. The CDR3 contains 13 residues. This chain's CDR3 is CASSDRVRQPQHF. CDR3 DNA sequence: TGTGCCAGCAGCGACAGGGTTCGCCAGCCCCAGCATTTT.

The CDR3 coding sequence is TGTGCCACCGGACGTTATAATTCACCCCTCCACTTT. This gives the protein CATGRYNSPLHF. V and J are TRBV2 and TRBJ1-6; D is ambiguous. CDR3 length: 12 amino acids. The germline CDR1 and CDR2 sequences are SNHLY and FYNNEI. With 10 bases removed from V and 4 bases from J, the gap between germline ends came to 8 bases.

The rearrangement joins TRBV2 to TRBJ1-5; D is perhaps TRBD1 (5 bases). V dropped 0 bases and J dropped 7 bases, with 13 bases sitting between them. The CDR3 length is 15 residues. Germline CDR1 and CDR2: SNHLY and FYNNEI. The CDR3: CASSEASAGRQPQHF. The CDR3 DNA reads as TGTGCCAGCAGTGAAGCTTCGGCAGGGCGACAGCCCCAGCATTTT.

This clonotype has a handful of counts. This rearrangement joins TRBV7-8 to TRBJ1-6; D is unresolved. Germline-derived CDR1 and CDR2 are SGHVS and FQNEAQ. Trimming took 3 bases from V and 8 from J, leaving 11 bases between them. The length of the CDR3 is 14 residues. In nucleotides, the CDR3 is TGTGCCAGCAGCTTTATGGACGGGGATTCACCCCTCCACTTT. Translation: CASSFMDGDSPLHF.

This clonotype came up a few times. Written as DNA, the CDR3 is TGTGCCAGCTTGAGTAGCGGGGCCCCCTACGAGCAGTACTTC. This sequence encodes CASLSSGAPYEQYF. The gene calls are TRBV7-9 and TRBJ2-7, with 8 nucleotides matching TRBD2. The V and J ends lost 8 bases and 2 bases, in that order; junction bases with no gene match: 8. Per the germline V gene, CDR1 is SEHNR and CDR2 is FQNEAQ (reference sequence). CDR3 length: 14 amino acids.

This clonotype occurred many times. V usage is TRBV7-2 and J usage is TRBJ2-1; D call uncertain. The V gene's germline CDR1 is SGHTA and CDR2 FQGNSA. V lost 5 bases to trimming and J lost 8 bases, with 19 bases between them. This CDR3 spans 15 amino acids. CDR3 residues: CASSPIFLGRDEQFF. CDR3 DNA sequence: TGTGCCAGCAGCCCGATATTTTTGGGTAGGGATGAGCAGTTCTTC.

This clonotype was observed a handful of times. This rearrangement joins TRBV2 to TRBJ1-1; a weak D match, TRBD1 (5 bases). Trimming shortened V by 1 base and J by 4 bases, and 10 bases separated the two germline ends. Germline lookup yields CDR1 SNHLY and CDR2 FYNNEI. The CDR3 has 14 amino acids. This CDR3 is CASSEDYRSTEAFF. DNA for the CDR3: TGTGCCAGCAGTGAAGATTACAGGAGCACTGAAGCTTTCTTT.

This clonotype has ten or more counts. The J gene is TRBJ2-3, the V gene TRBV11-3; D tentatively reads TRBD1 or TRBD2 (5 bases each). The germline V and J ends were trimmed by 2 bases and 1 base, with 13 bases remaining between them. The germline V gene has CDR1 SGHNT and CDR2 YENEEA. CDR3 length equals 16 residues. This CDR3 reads CASSLRSGQGTDTQYF. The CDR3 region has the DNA TGTGCCAGCAGCTTACGATCGGGGCAAGGCACAGATACGCAGTATTTT.

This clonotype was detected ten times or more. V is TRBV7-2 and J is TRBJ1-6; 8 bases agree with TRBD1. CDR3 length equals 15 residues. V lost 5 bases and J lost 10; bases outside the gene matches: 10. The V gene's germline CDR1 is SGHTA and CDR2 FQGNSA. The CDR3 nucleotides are TGTGCCAGCAGCCTCGGACAGGGAGTAAGATCACCCCTCCACTTT. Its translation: CASSLGQGVRSPLHF.

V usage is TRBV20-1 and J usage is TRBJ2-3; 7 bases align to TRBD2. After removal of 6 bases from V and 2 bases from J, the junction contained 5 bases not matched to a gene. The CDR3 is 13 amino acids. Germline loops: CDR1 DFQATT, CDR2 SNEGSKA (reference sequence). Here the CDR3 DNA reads TGCAGTGCCCCTAGCGGAACCACAGATACGCAGTATTTT. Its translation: CSAPSGTTDTQYF.

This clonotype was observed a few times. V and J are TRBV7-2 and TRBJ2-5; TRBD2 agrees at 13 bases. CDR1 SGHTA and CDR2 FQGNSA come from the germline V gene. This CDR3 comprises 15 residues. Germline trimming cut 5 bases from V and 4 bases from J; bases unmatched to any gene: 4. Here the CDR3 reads CASSRLAGGIETQYF. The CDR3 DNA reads TGTGCCAGCAGCCGACTAGCGGGGGGCATAGAGACCCAGTACTTC. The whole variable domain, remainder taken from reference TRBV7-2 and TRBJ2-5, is GAGVSQSPSNKVTEKGKDVELRCDPISGHTALYWYRQSLGQGLEFLIYFQGNSAPDKSGLPSDRFSAERTGGSVSTLTIQRTQQEDSAVYLCASSRLAGGIETQYFGPGTRLLVL.

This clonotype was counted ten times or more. The DNA for the CDR3 is TGTGCCAGCAGTACACAGATGGGGGGCTACACCTTC. Translating it yields CASSTQMGGYTF. The V and J genes are TRBV12-3 or TRBV12-4 and TRBJ1-2; D is unclear. V shed 5 bases and J shed 8 bases, with 12 bases lying between them. The CDR3 runs to 12 residues.

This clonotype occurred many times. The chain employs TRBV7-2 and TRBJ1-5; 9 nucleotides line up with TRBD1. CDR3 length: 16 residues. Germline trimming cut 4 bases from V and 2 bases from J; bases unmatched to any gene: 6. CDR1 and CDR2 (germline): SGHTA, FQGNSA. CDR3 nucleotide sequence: TGTGCCAGCAGCTCGGGACAGGGCCATGGCAATCAGCCCCAGCATTTT. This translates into CASSSGQGHGNQPQHF.

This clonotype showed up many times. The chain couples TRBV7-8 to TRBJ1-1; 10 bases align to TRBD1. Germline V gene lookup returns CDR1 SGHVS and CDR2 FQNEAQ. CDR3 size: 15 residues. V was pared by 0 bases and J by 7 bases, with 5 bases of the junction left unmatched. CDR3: CASSLAGDRGYEAFF. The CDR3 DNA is TGTGCCAGCAGCTTAGCGGGGGACAGGGGTTATGAAGCTTTCTTT.

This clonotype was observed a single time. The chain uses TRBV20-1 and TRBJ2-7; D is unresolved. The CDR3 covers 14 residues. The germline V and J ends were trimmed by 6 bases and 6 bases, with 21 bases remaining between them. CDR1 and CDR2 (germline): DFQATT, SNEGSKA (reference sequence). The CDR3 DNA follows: TGCAGTGCCTCGCGCGAGGATACCCTCTCCGAGCAGTACTTC. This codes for CSASREDTLSEQYF.